This T cell receptor (beta chain) was observed in a study of blood T cells in healthy people across ages. The individuals who served as donors were healthy Caucasians living in Russia, aged roughly 6 to 90. Through a sample-barcoded 5' primer and a J-beta primer mix, a second PCR was run for 7 to 11 cycles. TCRdb independently ran MiXCR on the 5' RACE reads; one entry per CDR3 protein. The table has 1.8 million or so distinct CDR3 sequences, approximately 39% seen once. This clonotype turned up a few times. Antigen unknown. V was shortened by 6 bases and J by 6 bases, with 19 bases between the two germline ends. CDR1 LGHDT and CDR2 YNNKEL come from the germline V gene (reference sequence). This CDR3 comprises 15 residues. Study results and limitations: Long-lived donors carried more naive CD4+ cells and greater diversity than aged donors.

This chain joins TRBV3-1 and TRBJ2-3; tentatively, D is TRBD2 (5 bases). The sample was blood. The clonotype was recovered from a human donor in good health. This CDR3 is CASSRWAGSRDTQYF. The CDR3 region has the DNA TGTGCCAGCAGTCGATGGGCGGGTTCGAGGGATACGCAGTATTTT.